This TCR beta chain was sequenced in a study of type 1 regulatory T cells (dated by TCRdb to the early 2020s). Regarding the complete study: The study characterized an in vitro protocol that generated a Tr1-enriched, alloantigen-specific CD4 T cell product named T-allo10. T-allo10 was being evaluated clinically in patients with hematological malignancies who were receiving allogeneic hematopoietic stem cell transplantation. What the authors observed across the whole study: Compared with non-Tr1 cells, Tr1 cells had a narrower TCR repertoire, and the study took this difference to reflect clonal expansion driven by alloantigen.

Instrument used: Illumina MiSeq. TCRdb's own reprocessing of the public reads used fastp at Q25 and MiXCR and kept productive beta chains. All rows with the same CDR3 protein become a single entry with the most common DNA and genes. Here the sample has some 60,000 distinct CDR3 sequences; less than 65% occur a single time. The ten largest clones capture over 1.5% of the sample. The CDR3 spans 16 residues, from the cysteine through the phenylalanine. Here the CDR3 DNA is all that survives: 48 bases in frame from base 1. The germline V gene yields SGHTA for CDR1 and FQGNSA for CDR2. The germline V end is reduced by 0 bases and the J end by 2 bases; junction bases left unmatched: 3. This clonotype was recorded at least ten times. No antigen is known for it. The record has no base qualities; no much larger clone is one base away.

The sample comprised cultured non-Tr1 T cells, either the whole culture or a sorted T cell fraction (not recorded which). Reading the label with the study, this specimen's cell subset or site is: non-Tr1 population from the T-allo10 product. The TCR was taken from a human donor in good health. The chain joins TRBV7-2 to TRBJ2-2, and TRBD2 matches 7 of the central bases. The CDR3 protein is CASSLAPSGNTGELFF. The DNA reads as follows: TGTGCCAGCAGCTTAGCGCCTAGCGGAAACACCGGGGAGCTGTTTTTT.